These 2 T cell receptor beta chains originate from one sample sequenced in a study of identical twins. TCRdb re-called the 5' RACE reads with MiXCR, one entry per CDR3 protein. The top ten clones hold about 9% of a sample with about 240,000 distinct CDR3 sequences, roughly a tenth of them seen once. Sequencing input: memory T cells sorted from blood. These TCRs come from a man aged 50 to 59 in good health.

About this clonotype itself: With a much larger clone just one base away, this may be a read error. This rearrangement joins TRBV7-9 to TRBJ2-5; no clear D. Trimming removed 7 bases at V and 0 bases at J, with 3 bases between. Germline V CDR1 and CDR2: SEHNR, FQNEAQ (reference sequence). The CDR3 length is 11 residues. The chain's CDR3 is CASNYQETQYF. The CDR3 DNA reads TGTGCCAGCAACTACCAAGAGACCCAGTACTTC.

A few counts support this clonotype. The chain uses TRBV7-9 and TRBJ2-3; D remains unclear. Trimming stripped 5 bases from V and 6 bases from J, with 6 bases between. CDR1 is SEHNR and CDR2 is FQNEAQ in the germline V gene (reference sequence). This CDR3 is built from 11 residues. CDR3 amino acids: CASSVSDTQYF. For the CDR3, the DNA is TGTGCCAGCAGCGTATCGGATACGCAGTATTTT.